Presented here are 7 T cell receptor beta chains from one specimen sequenced in a study of blood T cell repertoires in COVID-19 (dated by TCRdb to 2020 to 2021). Library method: the immunoSEQ multiplex PCR assay. TCRdb retrieved this table from immuneACCESS and kept in-frame rearrangements only. Not all clones are present; in checked studies, unresolved V genes account for under half, and no reason is known for the remainder. The table for this sample lists around 320,000 clones; roughly 86% of them were counted only once. The ten largest account for roughly 10% of the sample. The material sequenced was peripheral blood. All receptors derive from a woman aged 30 to 39 with COVID-19, enrolled during active disease.

The chain combines TRBV6-6 with TRBJ1-5; TRBD1 is a possible D gene (5 bases). CDR1 and CDR2 (germline): MNHNY, SVGAGI (reference sequence). The germline V and J ends were trimmed by 8 bases and 3 bases, with 11 bases remaining between them. The CDR3 loop spans 13 amino acids. The CDR3: CASYQGHNQPQHF. The CDR3 region has the DNA TGTGCCAGCTACCAGGGCCACAATCAGCCCCAGCATTTT.

Here the CDR3 DNA reads TGTGCCAGTAGTTCCGGTATAGGGGCGTACGACTATGGCTACACCTTC. This codes for CASSSGIGAYDYGYTF. The chain links TRBV19 to TRBJ1-2, with a tentative D call TRBD1 (5 bases). The germline gives CDR1 LNHDA, CDR2 SQIVND (reference sequence). V lost 5 bases, J lost 3 bases, and 19 bases lay in between. The CDR3 runs to 16 residues.

CDR3 loop: CASRRNTEAFF. DNA of the CDR3: TGTGCCAGCAGGCGGAACACTGAAGCTTTCTTT. The V call is TRBV6-5, the J call TRBJ1-1; D is unclear. The length of the CDR3 is 11 residues. CDR1 MNHEY and CDR2 SVGAGI come from the germline V gene. Trimming stripped 6 bases from V and 1 base from J, with 3 bases between.

The chain has TRBV29-1 and TRBJ2-7, with unresolved D. The CDR3 runs to 11 residues. Trimming removed 4 bases at V and 1 base at J, with 5 bases between. CDR1 is SQVTM, CDR2 ANQGSEA, per germline. Here the CDR3 reads CSVAYSYEQYF. In DNA form, the CDR3 reads TGCAGCGTTGCTTATTCCTACGAGCAGTACTTC.

The J gene is TRBJ1-5, the V gene TRBV10-3, with TRBD1 as a possible D gene (5 bases). The CDR3 has 14 amino acids. V lost 4 bases and J 4 bases, leaving 11 bases between the germline ends. The germline CDR1 and CDR2 sequences are ENHRY and SYGVKD. Here the CDR3 reads CAISALGDNQPQHF. Here the CDR3 DNA reads TGTGCCATCAGTGCCCTAGGGGATAATCAGCCCCAGCATTTT.

The rearrangement links TRBV10-1 to TRBJ2-2, with 13 bases that match TRBD2. Germline CDR1 WNHNN, CDR2 SYGVQD (reference sequence). V dropped 6 bases and J dropped 5; count of bases not matched to a gene: 12. The length of the CDR3 is 18 residues. DNA for the CDR3: TGCGCCAGCAGCCCTCGACTAGCGGGGGGCTCGAGAACCGGGGAGCTGTTTTTT. Protein: CASSPRLAGGSRTGELFF.

Points on this clone: Other DNA sequences in this sample translate to the same CDR3. The V and J genes are TRBV27 and TRBJ1-2, with TRBD1 matching 9 bases. In germline, CDR1 is MNHEY, CDR2 SMNVEV (reference sequence). The trim removed 3 bases at V and 4 bases at J, leaving 3 bases unmatched. The CDR3 has 14 residues. The CDR3 nucleotides read TGTGCCAGCAGTTTGACAGGGGGTGGCTATGGCTACACCTTC. Residues: CASSLTGGGYGYTF.